The present T cell receptor beta chain was sequenced within a study of T cells in Graves' hyperthyroidism and ophthalmopathy. Overall study context: Pretreatment peripheral blood was obtained at initial diagnosis.

What was amplified from RNA transcripts were TCR beta CDR3 regions. The TCR CDR3 first-round RT-PCR relied on the HTBI primer set. MiXCR, applied by TCRdb to the multiplex PCR reads, yields one record per CDR3 protein. The sample includes 400,000 to 600,000 distinct CDR3 sequences, 20% to 25% seen only once; the top ten take roughly 29%. J lost 4 bases, V lost 1 base, and 4 bases had no gene match. CDR3 length: 15 amino acids. Germline loops: CDR1 MGHRA, CDR2 YSYEKL. As concerns this clonotype: This may be a read error, as it is one base from a much larger clone.

Absent ophthalmopathy progression within 18 months defined stable Graves' hyperthyroidism. Newly diagnosed hyperthyroidism, duration under 2 months, in patients aged 18 to 65. The rearrangement uses TRBV4-1 and TRBJ1-1; 9 bases agree with TRBD1. This receptor was taken from a man aged 18 to 29 with Graves' hyperthyroidism. Sequencing was done on a sample of blood. CDR3 sequence (DNA): TGCGCCAGCAGCCAAGGACAGGGGGTGATCACTGAAGCTTTCTTT. Its translation is CASSQGQGVITEAFF.